These T cell receptor beta chains were read from a single sample in a study of Graves' ophthalmopathy and Graves' hyperthyroidism. TCRdb re-called the multiplex PCR reads with MiXCR, one entry per CDR3 protein. The table shows some 1.1 million distinct CDR3 sequences, with 36% occurring only once. Sequenced sample: peripheral blood or thyroid tissue (not recorded which). These receptors originate from an adult man with Graves' hyperthyroidism. Each CDR3 is given with its conserved first and last residue. The D gene is left open where the match is weak. The size of a clone is reported for some rows only, either as once, few or many, or as a class for expanded clones.

clone size | D gene | J gene | V gene | CDR3 DNA | CDR3 protein
NA | NA | TRBJ1-5 | TRBV10-1 | TGCGCCAGCAGTCGCGACAGGTTCGGGACCCAGCATTTT | CASSRDRFGTQHF
many | NA | TRBJ1-2 | TRBV24-1 | TGTGCCACCAGCCGGACGGACGTAGGGTATGGCTACACCTTC | CATSRTDVGYGYTF
many | TRBD2 | TRBJ2-2 | TRBV9 | TGTGCCAGCAGTGTAGGGCTAGCGGGCACCGGGGAGCTGTTTTTT | CASSVGLAGTGELFF
many | NA | TRBJ2-2 | TRBV11-2 | TGTGCCAGCAGCGACGGACGGCTAGTCGGGGAGCTGTTTTTT | CASSDGRLVGELFF
many | TRBD1 | TRBJ2-6 | TRBV6-6 | TGTGCCAGCAGTCACCACGGGACAGGTTCTGGGGCCAACGTCCTGACTTTC | CASSHHGTGSGANVLTF
NA | NA | TRBJ2-5 | TRBV14 | TGTGTCAGCAGCCAAGAATGCCAAGAGACCCAGTACTTC | CVSSQECQETQYF
NA | NA | TRBJ1-2 | TRBV29-1 | TGCAGCTTGAGTCAGGCAGACTATGGCTACACCTTC | CSLSQADYGYTF
many | NA | TRBJ2-5 | TRBV9 | TGTGCCAGCAGCGTAGAGGTAGTATCGTCAGAGACCCAGTACTTC | CASSVEVVSSETQYF
many | NA | TRBJ2-2 | TRBV2 | TGTGCCAGCAGAAGGGCAGGGAAGAACACCGGGGAGCTGTTTTTT | CASRRAGKNTGELFF
NA | NA | TRBJ2-5 | TRBV9 | TGTGCCAGCAGCCGGTTTACAGGGACCCAAGAGACCCAGTACTTC | CASSRFTGTQETQYF
few | TRBD1 | TRBJ1-6 | TRBV12-3/TRBV12-4 | TGTGCCAGCAGTTTAGCGGTGGACAGGGTGAATTCACCCCTCCACTTT | CASSLAVDRVNSPLHF
few | NA | TRBJ2-7 | TRBV5-4 | TGTGCCAGCCGGAGGGCAGGCGGCCTCTACGAGCAGTACTTC | CASRRAGGLYEQYF
many | NA | TRBJ2-5 | TRBV5-8 | TGTGCCAGCAGCTTGGGCCCGGGTGGTCGGGAGACCCAGTACTTC | CASSLGPGGRETQYF
many | TRBD1 | TRBJ1-6 | TRBV9 | TGTGCCAGCAGCACGGGACAGGGGATTTCACCCCTCCACTTT | CASSTGQGISPLHF
many | TRBD1 | TRBJ2-6 | TRBV29-1 | TGCAGCGTTGGGGGCAGGGGGATTCATTCTGGGGCCAACGTCCTGACTTTC | CSVGGRGIHSGANVLTF
NA | NA | TRBJ1-5 | TRBV7-9 | TGTGCCAGACAGGATCGGGGAGAGCCCCAGCATTTT | CARQDRGEPQHF
many | TRBD1 | TRBJ2-7 | TRBV6-6 | TGTGCCAGCGGGACAGCGGCCGACGAGCAGTACTTC | CASGTAADEQYF
few | TRBD1 | TRBJ1-1 | TRBV6-5 | TGTGCCAGCAGACGAATTACCGGGACAGGGGCCAAGAACACTGAAGCTTTCTTT | CASRRITGTGAKNTEAFF
many | NA | TRBJ2-5 | TRBV10-1 | TGCGCCAGCAGTGAGTCCTGGTCTGAGACCCAGTACTTC | CASSESWSETQYF
NA | NA | TRBJ1-1 | TRBV29-1 | TGCAGCGTTGTAGGCGGCGGGAGTGAAGCTTTCTTT | CSVVGGGSEAFF
many | NA | TRBJ2-7 | TRBV20-1 | TGCAGTGCTAAACGACAGAAGGAAGAGCAGTACTTC | CSAKRQKEEQYF
many | TRBD2 | TRBJ2-5 | TRBV7-2 | TGTGCCAGCAGGCCCCCGGGACTAGCGGAAGAGACCCAGTACTTC | CASRPPGLAEETQYF
NA | TRBD2 | TRBJ2-7 | TRBV20-1 | TGCAGTGCTAGCGGAACGGGACTAGCACCCAACGAGCAGTACTTC | CSASGTGLAPNEQYF